The 25 T cell receptor beta chains below come from one sample, sequenced in a study of T-cell memory formation after mild COVID-19. One entry per CDR3 protein, called by TCRdb with MiXCR from the 5' RACE reads. The sample holds roughly 480,000 distinct CDR3 sequences; more than 20% are singletons and the top ten take around 12%. The sample taken for sequencing was PBMCs or a T cell subset sorted from them (not recorded which). The source of these receptors is an adult woman who had mild COVID-19 (a few samples of this study predate the infection). Cell type and time point are not known.

This clonotype was counted many times. The rearrangement links TRBV20-1 to TRBJ1-5; D gene uncertain. Germline-derived CDR1 and CDR2 are DFQATT and SNEGSKA (reference sequence). The CDR3 is 16 residues long. V was clipped by 1 base and J by 0 bases, with 13 bases between them. The CDR3 DNA reads TGCAGTGCTAGAGTTTCAGGACTCTATAGCAATCAGCCCCAGCATTTT. Protein: CSARVSGLYSNQPQHF.

The table lists this clonotype with a few counts. This chain links TRBV20-1 with TRBJ2-5; 9 bases are a match to TRBD2. This CDR3 comprises 13 residues. Germline loops: CDR1 DFQATT, CDR2 SNEGSKA (reference sequence). Unmatched junction bases numbered 6, after V lost 1 base and J lost 9 bases. The CDR3 protein is CSARGSGGRAQYF. The CDR3 DNA sequence: TGCAGTGCTAGAGGAAGCGGGGGGCGAGCCCAGTACTTC.

This clonotype appeared a few times. The chain couples TRBV7-8 to TRBJ2-1, with D perhaps matching TRBD2 (5 bases). Germline V gives CDR1 SGHVS, CDR2 FQNEAQ. The ends were cut back, 2 bases at V and 7 bases at J, with 12 bases in the middle. The CDR3 contains 14 residues. CDR3 in DNA: TGTGCCAGCAGCTTAAGCGGAAGAGGGAATGAGCAGTTCTTC. Protein sequence: CASSLSGRGNEQFF. Full variable domain (remainder filled in from reference TRBV7-8 and TRBJ2-1): GAGVSQSPRYKVAKRGQDVALRCDPISGHVSLFWYQQALGQGPEFLTYFQNEAQLDKSGLPSDRFFAERPEGSVSTLKIQRTQQEDSAVYLCASSLSGRGNEQFFGPGTRLTVL.

V is TRBV4-3 and J is TRBJ2-7; 11 bases are a match to TRBD2. The CDR3 loop spans 15 amino acids. V trimming: 7 bases; J trimming: 0 bases; junction bases outside the gene matches: 5. The germline V gene encodes CDR1 LGHNA and CDR2 YSLEER. The CDR3: CASTSGLADSYEQYF. The CDR3 DNA is TGCGCCAGCACCTCGGGACTAGCGGACTCCTACGAGCAGTACTTC.

This sequence joins TRBV7-3 and TRBJ2-1, with 12 bases that match TRBD2. After removal of 5 bases from V and 7 bases from J, the junction contained 15 bases not matched to a gene. Germline-derived CDR1 and CDR2 are SGHTA and FQGTGA. This CDR3 has 18 residues. CDR3 amino acids: CASSTISIGLAGHNEQFF. The CDR3 DNA is TGTGCCAGCAGCACTATTTCAATCGGACTAGCGGGACATAATGAGCAGTTCTTC. The full variable domain, completed using reference TRBV7-3 and TRBJ2-1, is GAGVSQTPSNKVTEKGKYVELRCDPISGHTALYWYRQSLGQGPEFLIYFQGTGAADDSGLPNDRFFAVRPEGSVSTLKIQRTERGDSAVYLCASSTISIGLAGHNEQFFGPGTRLTVL.

The chain carries TRBV6-1 and TRBJ1-5; D might be TRBD1 (5 bases). Germline CDR1 MNHNS, CDR2 SASEGT. The ends were cut back, 1 base at V and 6 bases at J, with 13 bases in the middle. CDR3 length: 15 amino acids. CDR3 residues: CASSEELGAGQPQHF. The CDR3 DNA sequence: TGTGCCAGCAGTGAAGAATTAGGGGCGGGTCAGCCCCAGCATTTT.

Many counts were recorded for this clonotype. This chain connects TRBV12-3 or TRBV12-4 to TRBJ2-6; D remains ambiguous. The CDR3 has 17 amino acids. The V end was cut by 2 bases, the J end by 1 base, with 12 bases between. CDR3 residues: CASSLLGFKSGANVLTF. CDR3 nucleotide sequence: TGTGCCAGCAGTTTATTGGGTTTTAAGTCTGGGGCCAACGTCCTGACTTTC.

The chain employs TRBV25-1 and TRBJ2-1, with 8 bases lining up with TRBD2. This CDR3 is 15 amino acids long. Trimming took 2 bases from V and 6 from J; bases not matched to a gene: 6. Germline assignment: CDR1 MGHDK and CDR2 SYGVNS. The DNA for the CDR3 is TGTGCCAGCAGTGAACCAATCGGGAGGGCCAATGAGCAGTTCTTC. It yields the protein CASSEPIGRANEQFF. The full variable domain, its missing parts supplied by reference TRBV25-1 and TRBJ2-1, is EADIYQTPRYLVIGTGKKITLECSQTMGHDKMYWYQQDPGMELHLIHYSYGVNSTEKGDLSSESTVSRIRTEHFPLTLESARPSHTSQYLCASSEPIGRANEQFFGPGTRLTVL.

This clonotype was seen more than once but under ten times. CDR3 sequence (DNA): TGTGCCAGCAGTCTACATAGCGGGAACGGGGAGCTGTTTTTT. Its protein product is CASSLHSGNGELFF. The chain combines TRBV6-2 or TRBV6-3 with TRBJ2-2, with 8 bases lining up with TRBD2. J lost 7 bases, V lost 5 bases, and 6 bases had no gene match. Germline values: CDR1 MNHEY, CDR2 SVGEGT. The CDR3 has 14 residues.

This clonotype turned up a few times. The V call is TRBV11-2, the J call TRBJ2-5, with 13 positions matching TRBD2. CDR3 size: 17 residues. Germline CDR1 is SGHAT and CDR2 is FQNNGV. V lost 4 bases and J lost 3; bases outside the gene matches: 8. The CDR3 nucleotides are TGTGCCAGCAGCTCTGGACTAGCGGGGGTTAGGGAAGAGACCCAGTACTTC. Protein: CASSSGLAGVREETQYF.

V gene TRBV7-6 combines with J gene TRBJ2-5, with TRBD1 matching 7 bases. Germline values: CDR1 SGHVS, CDR2 FNYEAQ. This CDR3 is built from 15 residues. The junction had 3 bases not matched to a gene; V was cut back by 1 base and J by 1 base. The CDR3: CASSLGPGGQETQYF. The CDR3 DNA reads as TGTGCCAGCAGCTTAGGGCCAGGGGGCCAAGAGACCCAGTACTTC. The full variable domain, in which reference TRBV7-6 and TRBJ2-5 provide the parts outside the CDR3, is GAGVSQSPRYKVTKRGQDVALRCDPISGHVSLYWYRQALGQGPEFLTYFNYEAQQDKSGLPNDRFSAERPEGSISTLTIQRTEQRDSAMYRCASSLGPGGQETQYFGPGTRLLVL.

V is TRBV7-9 and J is TRBJ1-1, with TRBD1 as a possible D gene (6 bases). The CDR3 covers 16 residues. The germline V and J ends were trimmed by 1 base and 8 bases, with 20 bases remaining between them. Germline CDR1 SEHNR, CDR2 FQNEAQ (reference sequence). The CDR3 spells CASSLGGRWAEREAFF. CDR3 nucleotides: TGTGCCAGCAGCTTAGGGGGGCGGTGGGCTGAAAGGGAAGCTTTCTTT.

This clonotype was seen more than once but under ten times. The chain links TRBV4-2 to TRBJ1-1, with TRBD1 as a possible D gene (5 bases). The CDR3 totals 13 residues. Germline V gene lookup returns CDR1 LGHNA and CDR2 YNFKEQ. V dropped 4 bases and J dropped 10 bases, with 16 bases sitting between them. The CDR3 DNA reads TGTGCCAGCAGCCCGCGGGGGGTACAGAGAGCTTTCTTT. This codes for CASSPRGVQRAFF.

V gene TRBV14 combines with J gene TRBJ2-1, with TRBD1 matching over 12 bases. Germline CDR1 is SGHDN and CDR2 is FVKESK. The V segment lost 4 bases and the J segment 4 bases; nucleotides outside the gene matches: 5. The CDR3 sequence is 16 residues long. CDR3 sequence (DNA): TGTGCCAGCAGCCCCGGGACAGGGGGCGGGTACAATGAGCAGTTCTTC. It translates to CASSPGTGGGYNEQFF.

V and J are TRBV25-1 and TRBJ2-6; D is unresolved. Germline-derived CDR1 and CDR2 are MGHDK and SYGVNS. The length of the CDR3 is 14 residues. Trimming removed 6 bases from V and 0 bases from J, with 6 bases in between. The CDR3, as DNA: TGTGCCAGCAGGGACGGCTCTGGGGCCAACGTCCTGACTTTC. Encoded protein: CASRDGSGANVLTF.

This clonotype showed up just a few times. The chain couples TRBV15 to TRBJ2-1, with D perhaps matching TRBD2 (5 bases). The germline V and J ends were trimmed by 3 bases and 6 bases, with 15 bases remaining between them. This CDR3 region has 15 residues. Germline CDR1 and CDR2: LNHNV and YYDKDF (reference sequence). Here the CDR3 reads CATSSGVIARNEQFF. CDR3 bases: TGTGCCACCAGCAGCGGGGTAATTGCGCGCAATGAGCAGTTCTTC.

The chain carries TRBV7-6 and TRBJ2-3; 7 bases are shared with TRBD1. V shed 1 base, J shed 4 bases, and the junction held 5 bases outside the gene matches. Germline lookup yields CDR1 SGHVS and CDR2 FNYEAQ. CDR3 length: 15 amino acids. CDR3 DNA: TGTGCCAGCAGCTTAGGAGGGGGCGGCGCAGATACGCAGTATTTT. The encoded protein is CASSLGGGGADTQYF. Full variable domain (rest looked up from reference TRBV7-6 and TRBJ2-3): GAGVSQSPRYKVTKRGQDVALRCDPISGHVSLYWYRQALGQGPEFLTYFNYEAQQDKSGLPNDRFSAERPEGSISTLTIQRTEQRDSAMYRCASSLGGGGADTQYFGPGTRLTVL.

This clonotype has just a few counts. The chain links TRBV15 to TRBJ2-1; TRBD2 matches at 9 bases. The V segment lost 1 base and the J segment 7 bases; nucleotides outside the gene matches: 11. CDR3 length: 17 residues. Germline CDR1 is LNHNV and CDR2 is YYDKDF (reference sequence). CDR3 sequence: CATSRGGEAGGRNEQFF. The CDR3 coding sequence is TGTGCCACCAGCAGAGGGGGAGAAGCGGGAGGACGGAATGAGCAGTTCTTC.

Written as DNA, the CDR3 is TGTGCCAGCAGCCACCGGGACAGGGTCTCTTGGTGGGAGCGGTTGGAGAGCTCCTACGAGCAGTACTTC. Amino acids: CASSHRDRVSWWERLESSYEQYF. This chain connects TRBV3-2 to TRBJ2-7; the table calls TRBD1, which could not be checked here. TRBV3-2 counts as a pseudogene. This CDR3 region has 23 residues.

This clonotype showed up just a few times. This chain links TRBV2 with TRBJ2-7; 11 bases agree with TRBD1. Germline V lookup: CDR1 SNHLY, CDR2 FYNNEI. With 7 bases clipped from V and 5 bases from J, the junction kept 22 bases outside the gene matches. The CDR3 is 19 residues long. The DNA of the CDR3 is TGTGCCAGCAAACTTCTGGTCAGGACAGGGGGCCGAATAGGAGACGAGCAGTACTTC. It is translated as CASKLLVRTGGRIGDEQYF.

V usage is TRBV5-4 and J usage is TRBJ2-1; D gene ambiguous. This CDR3 contains 15 residues. Between the trimmed V and J ends, which lost 0 bases and 5 bases, there was a span of 12 bases. CDR1 SGHNT and CDR2 YYREEE come from the germline V gene (reference sequence). The CDR3 region is CASSLGALNNNEQFF. CDR3 bases: TGTGCCAGCAGCTTGGGGGCCCTAAACAACAATGAGCAGTTCTTC.

This chain joins TRBV5-1 and TRBJ1-1; D might be TRBD1 (5 bases). Per the germline V gene, CDR1 is SGHRS and CDR2 is YFSETQ. This CDR3 has 13 residues. V gave up 0 bases and J gave up 7 bases, with 10 bases separating them. The CDR3 nucleotides are TGCGCCAGCAGCTTGGCCCGGGGGATTGAAGCTTTCTTT. It is translated as CASSLARGIEAFF.

The chain joins TRBV29-1 to TRBJ2-7; a weak D match, TRBD2 (6 bases). Germline V lookup: CDR1 SQVTM, CDR2 ANQGSEA. The CDR3 covers 15 residues. Trimming removed 4 bases at V and 3 bases at J, with 19 bases between. In nucleotides, the CDR3 is TGCAGCGTTGGGGGATACAAACCCGGGGGCTACGAGCAGTACTTC. Translation gives CSVGGYKPGGYEQYF.

The genes are TRBV5-6 and TRBJ1-3; D remains ambiguous. The germline V and J ends were trimmed by 2 bases and 0 bases, with 9 bases remaining between them. CDR3 length equals 15 residues. Germline V CDR1 and CDR2: SGHDT, YYEEEE. CDR3 in DNA: TGTGCCAGCAGCTTTCGCGCGGTCTCTGGAAACACCATATATTTT. This codes for CASSFRAVSGNTIYF.

In its sample, this clonotype was seen a few times. The chain uses TRBV12-3 or TRBV12-4 and TRBJ2-3; D ambiguous. CDR3 length: 15 residues. Trimming stripped 6 bases from V and 4 bases from J, with 17 bases between. The CDR3, as DNA: TGTGCCAGCAGCCAATCGGGTGGCATTGCAGATACGCAGTATTTT. Translation: CASSQSGGIADTQYF.